The rows below give T cell receptor beta chains drawn from one sample of a study of OX40 agonist ivuxolimab in advanced cancers. Only in-frame clones appear in the TCRdb table, and some are missing; sequencing was by immunoSEQ multiplex PCR. The sample has about 71,000 clones; 94% are singletons. This specimen consisted of CD4+ or CD8+ T cells sorted from blood, obtained in a trial of the OX40 agonist ivuxolimab. The receptors were sampled from an adult with an advanced solid tumor such as melanoma, head and neck, liver or kidney cancer. Both conserved end residues are part of each CDR3. A D gene is named only where the DNA matches it firmly. Some rows have no size entry. The others give once, few or many, or a class for an expanded clone.

>-|TRBV18|-|TRBJ1-3
TGTGCCAGCTCAGAGACCGGGGTCATATATTTT
CASSETGVIYF
>-|TRBV7-7|-|TRBJ2-1
TGTGCCAGCAGCCCGGGCCTCGGACTGGAGGGCTATGAGCAGTTCTTC
CASSPGLGLEGYEQFF
>once|TRBV6-5|-|TRBJ1-1
TGTGCCAGCGGTAAACAGAACACTGAAGCTTTCTTT
CASGKQNTEAFF
>-|TRBV5-1|TRBD1|TRBJ2-7
TGCGCCAGCAGCTTTCAGGGGGCGCGGGAAGAGCAGTACTTC
CASSFQGAREEQYF
>-|TRBV10-2|TRBD2|TRBJ2-1
TGCGCCAGCAGTGAGGGTCTAGCGGGGGGGTATGAGCAGTTCTTC
CASSEGLAGGYEQFF
>-|TRBV9|-|TRBJ2-3
TGTGCCAGCAGCGTGCAGGGCGAGATCACAGATACGCAGTATTTT
CASSVQGEITDTQYF
>-|TRBV4-1|TRBD1|TRBJ2-5
TGCGCCAGCAGCCACCGGGACAGCCAAGAGACCCAGTACTTC
CASSHRDSQETQYF
>-|TRBV5-1|-|TRBJ1-1
TGCGCCAGCACCCGGCGGCCCGAAGCATTGAACACTGAAGCTTTCTTT
CASTRRPEALNTEAFF
>-|TRBV2|TRBD2|TRBJ2-5
TGTGCCAGCAGTGCCACGGGGGGACTACAAGAGACCCAGTACTTC
CASSATGGLQETQYF
>-|TRBV5-5|TRBD1|TRBJ2-7
TGTGCCAGCAGCTTGGAAACAGGGGGCTGGCTCGAGCAGTACTTC
CASSLETGGWLEQYF
>-|TRBV19|-|TRBJ1-1
TGTGCCAGTAGTATCAGTCGAGGGAACACTGAAGCTTTCTTT
CASSISRGNTEAFF
>-|TRBV7-9|-|TRBJ2-7
TGTGCCAGCAGCCCCCAGGGGTCCTCCTACGAGCAGTACTTC
CASSPQGSSYEQYF
>-|TRBV19|TRBD2|TRBJ2-3
TGTGCCAGTAGCCTCATAGCGGGTAGGGGAGATACGCAGTATTTT
CASSLIAGRGDTQYF
>-|TRBV5-1|-|TRBJ2-7
TGCGCCAGCAGGCATATCGGGACCGACTACGAGCAGTACTTC
CASRHIGTDYEQYF
>-|TRBV19|-|TRBJ1-5
TGTGCCAGTAGTCCCCCGGGGGTATTTCAGCCCCAGCATTTT
CASSPPGVFQPQHF
>-|TRBV4-1|-|TRBJ1-1
TGCGCCAGCAGCCTCCTACGGGCGGCCACTGAAGCTTTCTTT
CASSLLRAATEAFF
>-|TRBV11-2|-|TRBJ1-4
TGTGCCAGCAGCGAGCAGGGGCCAACTAATGAAAAACTGTTTTTT
CASSEQGPTNEKLFF
>-|TRBV7-2|-|TRBJ2-7
TGTGCCAGCAGCTGGGGGGATTCCTACGAGCAGTACTTC
CASSWGDSYEQYF
>-|TRBV2|TRBD2|TRBJ2-7
TGTGCCAGCCAGGGACTAGCGGGGGGACCCTCTTACGAGCAGTACTTC
CASQGLAGGPSYEQYF
>-|TRBV28|TRBD2|TRBJ2-1
TGTGCCAGCAGTCCGGGACTAGCGACATCCGGGGCCTACAATGAGCAGTTCTTC
CASSPGLATSGAYNEQFF
>once|TRBV7-9|-|TRBJ2-7
TGTGCCAGCAGCCCCGTAGACTCCCCGAGACAGTACGAGCAGTACTTC
CASSPVDSPRQYEQYF
>medium-sized|TRBV4-3|-|TRBJ1-2
TGCGCCAGCAGCCAAGATCTAAGGGACCGCCTGGGCTACACCTTC
CASSQDLRDRLGYTF
>-|TRBV7-3|-|TRBJ2-7
TGTGCCAGCAGCCCCACCGGAGCCCCGGGGCAGTACTTC
CASSPTGAPGQYF
>-|TRBV28|TRBD1|TRBJ2-7
TGTGCCAGCAGCCAACAGGGGAGTTTCTACGAGCAGTACTTC
CASSQQGSFYEQYF
>-|TRBV11-2|-|TRBJ2-3
TGTGCCAGCAGCTTAGAAGACACAGATACGCAGTATTTT
CASSLEDTDTQYF
>-|TRBV5-1|TRBD2|TRBJ2-1
TGCGCCAGCAGCGCTAACCCCGGGACTAGTCTGGGCAATGAGCAGTTCTTC
CASSANPGTSLGNEQFF
>-|TRBV4-3|TRBD2|TRBJ2-1
TGCGCCAGCAGCCAAGTTGGACGGCTAGCGGATGAGCAGTTCTTC
CASSQVGRLADEQFF
>-|TRBV4-3|TRBD1|TRBJ2-7
TGCGCCAGCAGCCGCCGGGACAGGGAAGGAGAGCAGTACTTC
CASSRRDREGEQYF
>-|TRBV19|-|TRBJ2-5
TGTGCCAGTAGCACAGGGAGCGGGGAGACCCAGTACTTC
CASSTGSGETQYF
>once|TRBV27|TRBD1|TRBJ2-4
TGTGCCAGCAGTTTAGGGACAGGGGCAGCCAAAAACATTCAGTACTTC
CASSLGTGAAKNIQYF
>-|TRBV5-4|-|TRBJ2-2
TGTGCCAGCAGCTGGGGGACCATCACCGGGGAGCTGTTTTTT
CASSWGTITGELFF
>-|TRBV9|TRBD1|TRBJ2-3
TGTGCCAGCAGCTCAAACGGACAGGGGGCTTGGGATACGCAGTATTTT
CASSSNGQGAWDTQYF
>-|TRBV9|-|TRBJ1-1
TGTGCCAGCAGCCCTCTTTTTTCGGGGGAGTTCGGCTACACTGAAGCTTTCTTT
CASSPLFSGEFGYTEAFF
>once|TRBV5-6|TRBD1|TRBJ2-6
TGTGCCAGCAGATCCGGGACAGGCGTCTCTGGGGCCAACGTCCTGACTTTC
CASRSGTGVSGANVLTF
>-|TRBV6-6|-|TRBJ2-7
TGTGCCAGCAGTTTAACCAGGACAACCCCTTACGAGCAGTACTTC
CASSLTRTTPYEQYF
>-|TRBV6-5|TRBD1|TRBJ1-2
TGTGCCAGCCGGACAGGGGTCTATGGCTACACCTTC
CASRTGVYGYTF
>-|TRBV11-2|-|TRBJ2-2
TGTGCCAGCAGTCAAACCGGGGACACCGGGGAGCTGTTTTTT
CASSQTGDTGELFF
>-|TRBV2|-|TRBJ1-2
TGTGCCAGCAGTGAAGCTAACAGGGCCTATGGCTACACCTTC
CASSEANRAYGYTF
>-|TRBV7-9|TRBD2|TRBJ2-7
TGTGCCAGCAGCCCCCCCCGGACTAGCGGGATCTACGAGCAGTACTTC
CASSPPRTSGIYEQYF
>-|TRBV9|-|TRBJ1-2
TGTGCCAGCAGCGTAGATCGCCAGCAGGGGCATTATGGCTACACCTTC
CASSVDRQQGHYGYTF
>once|TRBV7-9|TRBD1|TRBJ2-2
TGTGCCAGCAGCTTAGTAGAGACAGGGTACACCGGGGAGCTGTTTTTT
CASSLVETGYTGELFF
>-|TRBV30|-|TRBJ2-3
TGTGCCTGGAGTGTTTTCGGGATTCGTACAGATACGCAGTATTTT
CAWSVFGIRTDTQYF